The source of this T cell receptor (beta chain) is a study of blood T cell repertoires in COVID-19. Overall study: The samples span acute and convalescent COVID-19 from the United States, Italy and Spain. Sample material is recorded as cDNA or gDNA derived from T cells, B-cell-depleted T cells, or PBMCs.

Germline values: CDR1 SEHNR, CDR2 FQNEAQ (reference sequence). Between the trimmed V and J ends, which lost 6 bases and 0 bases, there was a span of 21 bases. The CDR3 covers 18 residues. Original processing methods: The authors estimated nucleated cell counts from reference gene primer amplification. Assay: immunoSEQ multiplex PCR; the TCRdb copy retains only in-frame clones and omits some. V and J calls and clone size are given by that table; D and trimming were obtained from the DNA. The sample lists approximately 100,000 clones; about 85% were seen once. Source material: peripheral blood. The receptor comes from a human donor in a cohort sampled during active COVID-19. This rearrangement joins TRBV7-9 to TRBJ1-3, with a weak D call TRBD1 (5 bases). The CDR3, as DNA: TGTGCCAGCAGTCCCGTAAGGGGCGCAGGATTCTCTGGAAACACCATATATTTT. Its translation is CASSPVRGAGFSGNTIYF. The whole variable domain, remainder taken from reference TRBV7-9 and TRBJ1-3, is DTGVSQNPRHKITKRGQNVTFRCDPISEHNRLYWYRQTLGQGPEFLTYFQNEAQLEKSRLLSDRFSAERPKGSFSTLEIQRTEQGDSAMYLCASSPVRGAGFSGNTIYFGEGSWLTVV.